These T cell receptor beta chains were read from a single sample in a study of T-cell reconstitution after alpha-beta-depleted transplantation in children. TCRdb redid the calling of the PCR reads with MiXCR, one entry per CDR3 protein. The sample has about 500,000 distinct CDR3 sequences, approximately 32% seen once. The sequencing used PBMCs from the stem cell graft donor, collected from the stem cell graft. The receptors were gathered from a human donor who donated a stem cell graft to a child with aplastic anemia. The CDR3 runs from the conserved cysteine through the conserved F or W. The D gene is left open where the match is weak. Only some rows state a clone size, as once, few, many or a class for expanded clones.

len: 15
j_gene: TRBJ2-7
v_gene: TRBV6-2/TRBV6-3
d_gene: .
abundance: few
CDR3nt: TGTGCCAGCCGGGGGGCGTCAGGGAGCGCCTACGAGCAGTACTTC
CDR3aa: CASRGASGSAYEQYF

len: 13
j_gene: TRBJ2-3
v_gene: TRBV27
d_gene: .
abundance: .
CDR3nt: TGTGCCAGCAGTTTAAAACCCACAGATACGCAGTATTTT
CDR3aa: CASSLKPTDTQYF

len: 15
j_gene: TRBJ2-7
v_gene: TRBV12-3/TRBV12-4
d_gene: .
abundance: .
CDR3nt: TGTGCCAGCAGGAATGGGGACATAGTAACCTACGAGCAGTACTTC
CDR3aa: CASRNGDIVTYEQYF

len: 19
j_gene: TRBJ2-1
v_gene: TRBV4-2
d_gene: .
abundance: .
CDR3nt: TGTGCCAGCAGCCAACCTATTCCGGGCCTCAAAGCCGGCATTAATGAGCAGTTCTTC
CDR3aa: CASSQPIPGLKAGINEQFF

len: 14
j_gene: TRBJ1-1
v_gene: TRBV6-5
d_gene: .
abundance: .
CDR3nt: TGTGCCAGCAGTTACTTAACAGGGATCCCTGAAGCTTTCTTT
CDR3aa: CASSYLTGIPEAFF

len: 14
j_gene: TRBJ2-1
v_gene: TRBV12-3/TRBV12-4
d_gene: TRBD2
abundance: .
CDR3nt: TGTGCCAGCAGTTGGGCGGGAGGGCCGTTGGGGCAGTTCTTC
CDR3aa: CASSWAGGPLGQFF

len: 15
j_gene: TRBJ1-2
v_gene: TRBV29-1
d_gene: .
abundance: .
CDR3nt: TGCAGCGTTGAAGATGCCCCACCCGGGCACTATGGCTACACCTTC
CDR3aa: CSVEDAPPGHYGYTF

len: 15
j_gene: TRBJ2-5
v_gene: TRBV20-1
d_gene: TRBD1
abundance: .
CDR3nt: TGCAGTGCCCCGATCCGGGACAGGGTACAAGAGACCCAGTACTTC
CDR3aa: CSAPIRDRVQETQYF

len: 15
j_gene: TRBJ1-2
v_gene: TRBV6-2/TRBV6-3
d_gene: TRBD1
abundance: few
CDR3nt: TGTGCCAGCAGTTCCGGGGCAGGGGGAGAGGATGGCTACACCTTC
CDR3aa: CASSSGAGGEDGYTF

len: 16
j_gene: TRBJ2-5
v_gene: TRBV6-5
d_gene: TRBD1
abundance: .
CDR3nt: TGTGCCAGCAGTTACGAATCGGGACAGATCCAAGAGACCCAGTACTTC
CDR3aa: CASSYESGQIQETQYF

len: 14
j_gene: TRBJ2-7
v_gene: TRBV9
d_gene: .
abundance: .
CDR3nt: TGTGCCAGCAGCGTTGGGGACTTCGGAGACGAGCAGTACTTC
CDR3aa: CASSVGDFGDEQYF

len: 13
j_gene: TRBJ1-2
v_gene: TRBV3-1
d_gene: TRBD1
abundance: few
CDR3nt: TGTGCCAGCAGCCAACAGGGGGCCTATGGCTACACCTTC
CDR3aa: CASSQQGAYGYTF

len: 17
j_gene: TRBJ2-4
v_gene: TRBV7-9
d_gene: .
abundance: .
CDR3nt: TGTGCCAGCAGCTTAAGGCTGGGGGAAGAGGCCAAAAACATTCAGTACTTC
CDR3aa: CASSLRLGEEAKNIQYF

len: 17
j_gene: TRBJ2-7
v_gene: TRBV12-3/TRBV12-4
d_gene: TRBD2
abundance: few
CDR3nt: TGTGCCAGCAGCTCCCCCGGGACTAGCGGGAGCGACTACGAGCAGTACTTC
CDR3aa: CASSSPGTSGSDYEQYF

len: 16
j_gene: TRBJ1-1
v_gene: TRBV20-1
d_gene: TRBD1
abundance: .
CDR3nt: TGCAGTGCTAGAAAGCGGGACAGGGTCTTCGACACTGAAGCTTTCTTT
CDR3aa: CSARKRDRVFDTEAFF

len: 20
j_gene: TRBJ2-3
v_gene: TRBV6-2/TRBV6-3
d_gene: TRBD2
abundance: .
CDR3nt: TGTGCCAGCAGTTACTCGAGGACTAGCGAGAGGGGGATTAGCACAGATACGCAGTATTTT
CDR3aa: CASSYSRTSERGISTDTQYF

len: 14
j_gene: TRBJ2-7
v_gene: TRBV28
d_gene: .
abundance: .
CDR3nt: TGTGCCAGCAGTTCCTCAGGGAGATCATACGAGCAGTACTTC
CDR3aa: CASSSSGRSYEQYF

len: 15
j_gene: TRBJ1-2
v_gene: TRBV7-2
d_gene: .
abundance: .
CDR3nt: TGTGCCAGCAGCTCGGGGCCGACAGTTCCCTATGGCTACACCTTC
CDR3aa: CASSSGPTVPYGYTF

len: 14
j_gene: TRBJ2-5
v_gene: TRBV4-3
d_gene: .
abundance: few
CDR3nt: TGCGCCAGCAGCCAATGGACAGTTCAAGAGACCCAGTACTTC
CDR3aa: CASSQWTVQETQYF

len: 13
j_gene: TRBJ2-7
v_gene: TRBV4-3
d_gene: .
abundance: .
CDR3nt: TGCGCCAGCAGCCAAGGGGTCATCTACGAGCAGTACTTC
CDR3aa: CASSQGVIYEQYF

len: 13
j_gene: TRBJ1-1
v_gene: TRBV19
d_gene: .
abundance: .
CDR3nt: TGTGCCAGTAGTTTCGGACACCTTTATGAAGCTTTCTTT
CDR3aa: CASSFGHLYEAFF

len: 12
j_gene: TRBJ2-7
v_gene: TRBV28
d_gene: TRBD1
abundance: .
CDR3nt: TGTGCCAGCTACGACAGGGTGTACGAGCAGTACTTC
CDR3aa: CASYDRVYEQYF

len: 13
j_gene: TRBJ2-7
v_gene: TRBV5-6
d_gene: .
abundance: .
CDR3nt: TGTGCCAGCAGCTTGTGGCCTGGCTACGAGCAGTACTTC
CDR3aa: CASSLWPGYEQYF

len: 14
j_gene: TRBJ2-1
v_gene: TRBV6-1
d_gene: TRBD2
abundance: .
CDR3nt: TGTGCCAGCGGGAGGACTAGCGGGAGAGATGAGCAGTTCTTC
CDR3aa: CASGRTSGRDEQFF

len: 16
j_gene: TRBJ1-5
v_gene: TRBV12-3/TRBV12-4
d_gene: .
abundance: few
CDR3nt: TGTGCCAGCAGTTTAAGGTCGGGAGGGGGCAATCAGCCCCAGCATTTT
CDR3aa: CASSLRSGGGNQPQHF

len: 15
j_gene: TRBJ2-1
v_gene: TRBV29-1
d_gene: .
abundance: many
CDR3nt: TGCAGCGTTCTAACCGGGACTTCGGGATCAGAGGAGCAGTTCTTC
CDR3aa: CSVLTGTSGSEEQFF

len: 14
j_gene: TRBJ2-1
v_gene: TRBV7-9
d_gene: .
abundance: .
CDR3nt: TGTGCCAGCAGCTTACCCCAGGGACTCCGGGAGCAGTTCTTC
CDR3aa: CASSLPQGLREQFF

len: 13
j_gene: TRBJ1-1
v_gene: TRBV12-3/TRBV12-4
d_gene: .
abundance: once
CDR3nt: TGTGCCAGCACCATTAGTGAGAACACTGAAGCTTTCTTT
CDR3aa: CASTISENTEAFF

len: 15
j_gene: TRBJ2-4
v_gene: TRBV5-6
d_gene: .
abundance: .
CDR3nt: TGTGCCAGCAGCCGCCGGTCCGGGCCCAAAAACATTCAGTACTTC
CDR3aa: CASSRRSGPKNIQYF

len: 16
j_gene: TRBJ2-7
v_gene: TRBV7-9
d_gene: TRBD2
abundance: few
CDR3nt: TGTGCCAGCAGCTCACCGGGACTAGCAGGCGTCCACGAGCAGTACTTC
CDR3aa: CASSSPGLAGVHEQYF

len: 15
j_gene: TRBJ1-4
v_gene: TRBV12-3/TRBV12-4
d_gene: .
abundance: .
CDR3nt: TGTGCCAGCAGTTCCCCCGACAGCGTGAATGAAAAACTGTTTTTT
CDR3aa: CASSSPDSVNEKLFF

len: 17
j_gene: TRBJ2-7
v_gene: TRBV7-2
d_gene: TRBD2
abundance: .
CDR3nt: TGTGCCAGCAGCTTAGGCCTCCTAGGTAGCGGGGGACCACAGCAGTACTTC
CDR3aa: CASSLGLLGSGGPQQYF

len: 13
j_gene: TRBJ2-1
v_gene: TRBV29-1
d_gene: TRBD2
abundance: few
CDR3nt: TGCAGCGCGGGGACTAGCGGGTGGAATGAGCAGTTCTTC
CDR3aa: CSAGTSGWNEQFF

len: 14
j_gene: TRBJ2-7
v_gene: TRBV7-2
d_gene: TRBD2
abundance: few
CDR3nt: TGTGCCAGCAGCTTAGAAGCGGGACTCGGCGAGCAGTACTTC
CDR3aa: CASSLEAGLGEQYF

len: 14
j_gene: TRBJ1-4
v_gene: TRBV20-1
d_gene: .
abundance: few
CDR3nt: TGCAGTGCTAGAGATCCGAGGGTCGGCGAAAAACTGTTTTTT
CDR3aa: CSARDPRVGEKLFF

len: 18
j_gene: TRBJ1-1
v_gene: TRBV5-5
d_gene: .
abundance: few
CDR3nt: TGTGCCAGCAGCTGGGAGGGGATTCTGAAGCTTTCGGGAACTGAAGCTTTCTTT
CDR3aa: CASSWEGILKLSGTEAFF

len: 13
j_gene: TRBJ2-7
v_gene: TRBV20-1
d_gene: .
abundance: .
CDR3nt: TGCAGTGCCCCGGCGGACCCTTCCTACGAGCAGTACTTC
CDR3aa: CSAPADPSYEQYF

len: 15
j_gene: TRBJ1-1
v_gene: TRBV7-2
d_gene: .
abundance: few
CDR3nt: TGTGCCAGCAGCTTAATAGCACCCGTTTCCACTGAAGCTTTCTTT
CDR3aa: CASSLIAPVSTEAFF

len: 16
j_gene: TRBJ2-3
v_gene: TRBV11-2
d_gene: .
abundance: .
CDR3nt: TGTGCCAGCAGCTTAGTCCCACCGGAGTACACAGATACGCAGTATTTT
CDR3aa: CASSLVPPEYTDTQYF

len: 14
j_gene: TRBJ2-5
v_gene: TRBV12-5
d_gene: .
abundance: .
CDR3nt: TGTGCTAGTGTCGCTGAGGGGGTGCGTGAGACCCAGTACTTC
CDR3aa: CASVAEGVRETQYF

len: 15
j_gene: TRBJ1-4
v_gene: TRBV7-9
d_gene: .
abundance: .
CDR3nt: TGTGCCAGCAGTCAAACCGGGACCTCTAGGGAAAAACTGTTTTTT
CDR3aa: CASSQTGTSREKLFF

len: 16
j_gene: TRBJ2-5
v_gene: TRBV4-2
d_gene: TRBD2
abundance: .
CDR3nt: TGTGCCAGCAGCCGGGGCGAGGCGGAGCGGGGAGAGACCCAGTACTTC
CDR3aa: CASSRGEAERGETQYF

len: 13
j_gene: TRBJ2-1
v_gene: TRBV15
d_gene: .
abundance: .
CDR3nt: TGTGCCACCAGCAGAGATCTAGAGGCCATTAGGTTCTTC
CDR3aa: CATSRDLEAIRFF

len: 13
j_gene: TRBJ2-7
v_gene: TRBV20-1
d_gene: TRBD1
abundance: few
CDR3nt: TGCAGTGCTAGGGACAGGAGAACCTACGAGCAGTACTTC
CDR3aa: CSARDRRTYEQYF

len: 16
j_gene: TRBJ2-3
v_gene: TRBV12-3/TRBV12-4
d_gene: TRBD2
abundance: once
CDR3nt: TGTGCCAGTCGGCCGGGACTAGTAGACTCAAAGGATACGCAGTATTTT
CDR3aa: CASRPGLVDSKDTQYF

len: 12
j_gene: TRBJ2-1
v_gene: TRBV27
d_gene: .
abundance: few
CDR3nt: TGTGCCAGCAGGGAGGGGGGGAATGAGCAGTTCTTC
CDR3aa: CASREGGNEQFF

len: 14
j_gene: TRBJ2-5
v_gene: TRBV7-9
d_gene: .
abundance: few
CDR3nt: TGTGCCAGCAGCTCAAGCCGCTTGCGCGAGACCCAGTACTTC
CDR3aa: CASSSSRLRETQYF

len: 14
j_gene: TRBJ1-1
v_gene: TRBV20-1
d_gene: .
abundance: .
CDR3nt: TGCAGTGCTAGGGGTAGGACTATGAACACTGAAGCTTTCTTT
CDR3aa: CSARGRTMNTEAFF